Below, one TCR beta chain is given with its context. This sample was included in a study of control samples from healthy donors and cancer patients. CDR3 length: 15 residues. In germline, CDR1 is LGHDT, CDR2 YNNKEL (reference sequence). J lost 7 bases, V lost 3 bases, and 7 bases had no gene match. Assay used: immunoSEQ multiplex PCR; TCRdb lists only in-frame clones, some missing. The sample lists 130,000 to 150,000 clones, roughly 94% seen once, with 12% to 15% in the top ten. J is TRBJ1-4 and V is TRBV3-1 (or the pseudogene TRBV3-2); 8 positions match TRBD1. Sample: PBMCs. This TCR was recovered from a man aged 55 to 70 with colorectal cancer. The DNA of the CDR3 is TGTGCCAGCAGCCACAGGGGGCCCGACGGTGAAAAACTGTTTTTT. Translated: CASSHRGPDGEKLFF.